The sequence of this T cell receptor (beta chain) was determined in a study of cytomegalovirus exposure and HLA in healthy donors (dated by TCRdb to 2016 to 2017). A note on the overall study: In an earlier analysis of fewer than 750 of the donors, about 270 Gb of sequence data and some 100 million unique TCR beta sequences from about 180 million T cells were reported. HLA typing included class I and class II loci at four-digit resolution. Because of strong linkage in the cohort, a few DR-DQ haplotypes were treated as single units for association and clustering. Along with the roughly 710-subject first cohort, a separate validation cohort of over 90 different subjects was used. To study patterns of TCR occurrence, a later analysis re-analyzed previously published TCR beta repertoires from hundreds of donors and added high-resolution HLA genotyping. On average, 235,054 unique TCR beta nucleotide sequences were sequenced per donor among 398 genotyped donors of the cohort, with approximately 18% of those sequences being non-productive. Donor age, sex, ethnicity and CMV serostatus were compiled together with the repertoire data. The study profiled the T cell repertoires of hundreds of subjects by immunosequencing and related them to cytomegalovirus serostatus. Rather than using new phenotypic data, the later analysis identified candidate immune exposures from TCR beta sequences and from how often those sequences occurred across donors. The aim of the study was to test whether cataloging public T cell receptors could identify signatures of past pathogen exposure. The number of typed donors differed by locus: roughly 629-640 for A, B, C, DRB1 and DQB1; approximately 520 for DQA1; 606 for DPA1; and about 470 for DPB1. Every repertoire in the discovery cohort had been generated on one and the same sequencing platform. The genetic ancestry cluster associated with self-reported Caucasian donors included 70% to 85% of the roughly 380 genotyped donors. A later genetic analysis used genome-wide SNP genotypes for about 65% of the 666 donors, treating that subset as a discovery cohort. To decide whether each TCR beta V gene segment behaved as functional or pseudogenic, an earlier analysis of some 540 of the donors relied on high-throughput TCR beta sequencing. An early release that covered about 600 HLA-typed donors contained around 300 gigabases of sequencing data and 80 million or so unique TCR sequences. High-throughput TCR immunosequencing, statistical association of individual TCRs with disease status, and machine learning were combined to predict cytomegalovirus infection status.

The library was made by the immunoSEQ multiplex PCR assay. For the multiplex PCR, a mixture combining 60 forward primers for TCR Vbeta segments and 13 reverse primers for TCR Jbeta segments was used. The CDR3 region of rearranged TCR beta genes was amplified from genomic DNA with a multiplex PCR assay. The Illumina HiSeq System was used to sequence the amplified TCR beta libraries as 87-base-pair reads. The authors' pipeline ran thus. A later analysis counted around 72 million unique TCR beta chains across the 670 or so repertoires, and around 12 million of these chains were shared by at least two donors. Raw reads were error-corrected and collapsed into unique sequences with a nearest-neighbor algorithm that merged closely related sequences to remove PCR and sequencing errors. CDR3 sequences were aligned to IMGT reference sequences to assign V, D and J gene segments. For a sequence to be retained, a match of at least six nucleotides was required to both a V gene segment and a J gene segment. Rearrangements were classified as productive when the CDR3 lacked stop codons and remained in frame with V and J, and all other rearrangements were classified as non-productive. CDR3 was defined according to IMGT convention as the region running from the second conserved V-encoded cysteine to the conserved J-encoded phenylalanine. The earlier analysis of 587 of the donors excluded sequences that lacked an unambiguous match to a single V gene segment. An earlier analysis of 587 of the donors classified V segments as functional when productive rearrangements were above 56.7% and as segregating when the standard deviation between donors was above 5%. A statistical classification framework was developed to diagnose cytomegalovirus status using the catalog of TCR beta chain sequences. A later analysis assigned V and J genes by comparing TCR nucleotide sequences with IMGT/GENE-DB human TR gene sequences. In a later analysis, CDR3 sequences and most-parsimonious VDJ recombination scenarios were assigned using the TCRdist pipeline. In a later analysis, each TCR beta chain was defined by its CDR3 amino acid sequence together with its V-gene family, and reads without a unique V-gene family were excluded. A later analysis removed nearly 600 highly shared, low-generation-probability nucleotide sequences to deal with suspected cross-contamination and a sequencing artifact. In a later analysis, a clonal expansion index for each public chain was calculated from normalized within-repertoire ranks of inferred template counts. In a later analysis, generation probabilities were computed using a VDJ recombination model fitted to out-of-frame rearrangements, and the results were checked against IGoR. Hypergeometric tests were used in a later analysis to score TCR-TCR, TCR-HLA and TCR-CMV co-occurrence, with a repertoire-size bias correction applied to the TCR pairs. In a later analysis, false discovery rates were estimated by permuting HLA or CMV assignments 20 times. In a later analysis, co-occurring TCRs were grouped with DBSCAN, and TCRdist sequence similarity was added when clustering was performed within HLA-allele-positive subsets. Repertoires with fewer than 30,000 or more than 120,000 public chains were left out of co-occurrence clustering, as were five repertoires with anomalous nucleotide sharing. The source is immuneACCESS, and TCRdb retained only in-frame sequences with V and J called. Part of the clones is not carried over; for the studies checked, unresolved V genes explain less than half of this, and the remainder is unexplained. V and J calls and clone size come straight from that table; D and trimming were deduced from the DNA. The sample data list approximately 150,000 clones, and over 55% of these were observed just once. The ten largest clones represent roughly 2.1% of the sample.

The cohort consisted of hundreds of healthy bone marrow donors. Cohort members were all nominally healthy when sampled, although unrecorded immune exposures were likely present. The donor was CMV seronegative and belonged to the group of approximately 320 seronegative cohort members. A peripheral blood sample was provided by each donor, and peripheral blood mononuclear cells were used for TCR beta sequencing. Genomic DNA extraction from the blood cell samples was performed with the Qiagen DNeasy Blood Extraction Kit. Of note for this clone: Its antigen has not been determined. Per-nucleotide qualities are absent, and no much larger clonotype sits a single base away.

Overall study outcomes, separate from this receptor: A later analysis found that TCR association rates varied across HLA loci, with DRB1 alleles showing the most associated TCRs and HLA-C alleles the fewest. The only immune exposure information available for the cohort was CMV serostatus. A further reported finding was that TCR beta sequences accurately predicted the HLA-A and HLA-B alleles for most subjects in the first cohort. Because counts were too low, seventeen rarely observed V segments, including chromosome 9 orphons, were left out of the earlier analysis of a few hundred of the donors. Compared with equally common non-associated chains, HLA-associated TCR beta chains in a later analysis were more clonally expanded and had lower generation probabilities. Strong co-occurrence of HLA alleles, especially DR and DQ, made assigning TCR associations to individual alleles difficult. Because HLA typing was unavailable for some donors at each locus, only the typed subset was used in association tests. The sequencing pipeline was judged likely to have produced a cluster of highly shared sequence variants as a technical artifact. While some public TCRs were present in many individuals, most TCR sequences turned up only very rarely across donors. Broadly in line with IMGT annotations, most TCR beta V segments showed up in productive rearrangements about 87% or about 30% of the time in an earlier analysis of several hundred of the donors. At a false discovery rate of 0.05, a later analysis linked fewer than 20,000 TCR beta sequences to specific HLA alleles. Compared with the roughly 670-donor mean, donors in an Asian-associated ancestry cluster had fewer N-insertions in productive TCRs, according to a later genetic analysis. According to the authors, the approach could potentially be generalized to other disease states and immunological phenotypes. A later genetic analysis associated a missense DCLRE1C variant with V-gene and J-gene trimming of TCR beta chains, and an independent cohort replicated the association. In a later analysis, most CMV-associated TCR beta chains were found to appear HLA-restricted, with HLA associations seemingly driven largely by CMV exposure. The cohort was sequenced for TCR beta chains only, and without alpha or paired-chain data the features that could be detected were limited. The classifier was reported to diagnose cytomegalovirus status with high specificity and sensitivity in both the original cohort and the validation cohort. Presence/absence analyses assumed roughly uniform sequencing depth across donors, an assumption that may not hold. Correlated functional status among segregating V segments might reflect linkage disequilibrium, but an unknown experimental factor could not be ruled out. A total of 150 to 200 TCR beta chains were listed by the study as associated with cytomegalovirus. In a later analysis, several top co-occurrence clusters were reported to appear linked to parvovirus B19, influenza, CMV and Epstein-Barr virus. In vitro tests confirmed that a few of the cytomegalovirus-associated TCR beta chains recognize cytomegalovirus antigens.

This clonotype originated in a man aged 40-55 years in good health and CMV-seronegative. What was sequenced was PBMCs.

The CDR3 corresponds to CASSSTGVMAGELFF. The nucleotide sequence reads TGTGCCAGCAGCTCTACAGGAGTAATGGCCGGGGAGCTGTTTTTT. Here the chain combines TRBV5-6 and TRBJ2-2; TRBD1 is a weak D gene call, 5 bases matching. The germline V gene sets CDR1 to SGHDT and CDR2 to YYEEEE. The junction shows trimming of 3 bases on V and 6 bases on J, plus 15 bases between the germline ends. The CDR3 runs 15 amino acids, cysteine and phenylalanine included. Kept here is only the CDR3 DNA, which spans 45 bases and is read in frame from base 1.